Following are 29 T cell receptor beta chains from one sample sequenced in a study of T cell responses to AZD1222 COVID-19 vaccine. Clones were read by immunoSEQ multiplex PCR, and TCRdb kept only the in-frame ones, dropping some. The table has 100,000 to 130,000 clones, around 92% seen once. Here the sequenced sample was peripheral blood, taken 28 days after the second AZD1222 dose. The receptors stem from an adult who received the AZD1222 COVID-19 vaccine.

The chain uses TRBV28 and TRBJ1-3, with D hard to call. V lost 7 bases and J 0 bases, leaving 10 bases between the germline ends. The CDR3 sequence is 14 residues long. CDR1 and CDR2 (germline): MDHEN, SYDVKM. The CDR3 bases are TGTGCCAGCATCCGAATAAGCTCTGGAAACACCATATATTTT. Its protein is CASIRISSGNTIYF. The complete variable domain, with remaining parts taken from reference TRBV28 and TRBJ1-3, reads DVKVTQSSRYLVKRTGEKVFLECVQDMDHENMFWYRQDPGLGLRLIYFSYDVKMKEKGDIPEGYSVSREKKERFSLILESASTNQTSMYLCASIRISSGNTIYFGEGSWLTVV.

The chain joins TRBV5-1 to TRBJ2-1; D unresolved. Looked up from germline, CDR1 is SGHRS and CDR2 is YFSETQ. The CDR3 totals 15 residues. The V end lost 0 bases, the J end lost 5 bases, and 12 bases lay between the germline ends. The CDR3 protein is CASSLGGASHNEQFF. The CDR3 nucleotides are TGCGCCAGCAGCTTGGGAGGAGCGAGCCACAATGAGCAGTTCTTC.

The chain employs TRBV28 and TRBJ2-4; D tentatively reads TRBD1 or TRBD2 (5 bases each). This CDR3 is 12 amino acids long. The V gene lost 3 bases and the J gene lost 5 bases, with 5 bases spanning the gap. Germline CDR1 is MDHEN and CDR2 is SYDVKM. The chain's CDR3 is CASSLGQNIQYF. The CDR3 nucleotides read TGTGCCAGCAGTTTGGGACAAAACATTCAGTACTTC. The full variable domain, its missing parts supplied by reference TRBV28 and TRBJ2-4, is DVKVTQSSRYLVKRTGEKVFLECVQDMDHENMFWYRQDPGLGLRLIYFSYDVKMKEKGDIPEGYSVSREKKERFSLILESASTNQTSMYLCASSLGQNIQYFGAGTRLSVL.

V and J are TRBV4-3 and TRBJ1-4, with 7 bases lining up with TRBD1. The V and J ends lost 5 bases and 5 bases, in that order; junction bases with no gene match: 5. From germline, CDR1 is LGHNA and CDR2 YSLEER. The CDR3 has 14 residues. The CDR3: CASSSGQSNEKLFF. Here the CDR3 DNA reads TGCGCCAGCAGCTCGGGACAGAGCAATGAAAAACTGTTTTTT.

The rearrangement joins TRBV28 to TRBJ1-4; possible D gene TRBD1, 5 bases. Trimming stripped 3 bases from V and 7 bases from J, with 9 bases between. The CDR3 spans 13 residues. Germline V lookup: CDR1 MDHEN, CDR2 SYDVKM. Here the CDR3 DNA reads TGTGCCAGCAGTTTGCAGGGACGTGAAAAACTGTTTTTT. This translates into CASSLQGREKLFF. Combining the CDR3 with reference TRBV28 and TRBJ1-4 gives the whole variable domain DVKVTQSSRYLVKRTGEKVFLECVQDMDHENMFWYRQDPGLGLRLIYFSYDVKMKEKGDIPEGYSVSREKKERFSLILESASTNQTSMYLCASSLQGREKLFFGSGTQLSVL.

The chain joins TRBV6-5 to TRBJ1-4; perhaps TRBD1 as D (5 bases). V lost 7 bases, J lost 7 bases, and 13 bases lay in between. Germline loops: CDR1 MNHEY, CDR2 SVGAGI. CDR3 length equals 13 residues. The chain's CDR3 is CASNRQLVEKLFF. The CDR3 nucleotides read TGTGCCAGCAATCGACAGCTCGTTGAAAAACTGTTTTTT.

The chain carries TRBV5-5 and TRBJ2-7, with D tentatively TRBD2 (5 bases). Per germline, CDR1 SGHKS and CDR2 YYEKEE (reference sequence). The CDR3 spans 14 residues. V was trimmed by 6 bases and J by 0 bases, leaving 13 bases between them. The CDR3 DNA reads TGTGCCAGCACTAAGGACGGGAACTCCTACGAGCAGTACTTC. This codes for CASTKDGNSYEQYF.

The genes are TRBV6-4 and TRBJ2-2; the match to TRBD2 covers 7 bases. Germline V CDR1 and CDR2: MRHNA, SNTAGT. The CDR3 is 14 amino acids. J lost 4 bases, V lost 5 bases, and 4 bases had no gene match. CDR3 sequence: CASSRLASTGELFF. DNA for the CDR3: TGTGCCAGCAGTCGACTAGCCAGCACCGGGGAGCTGTTTTTT.

The V and J genes are TRBV14 and TRBJ1-2; 8 nucleotides line up with TRBD1. This CDR3 contains 13 residues. The germline V gene encodes CDR1 SGHDN and CDR2 FVKESK. Trimming cost V 4 bases and J 7 bases; bases outside gene matches: 5. Here the CDR3 reads CASSPGTGSGYTF. DNA for the CDR3: TGTGCCAGCAGCCCCGGGACAGGCAGTGGCTACACCTTC.

This clone is a singleton in its sample. The genes are TRBV13 and TRBJ2-3, with D uncertain. Trimming shortened V by 2 bases and J by 4 bases, and 10 bases separated the two germline ends. CDR3 length: 14 amino acids. Germline lookup yields CDR1 PRHDT and CDR2 FYEKMQ (reference sequence). The CDR3 bases are TGTGCCAGCAGCTTAAAGCCCTGGGCAGATACGCAGTATTTT. It specifies CASSLKPWADTQYF.

The gene calls are TRBV5-1 and TRBJ1-4; weak D call: TRBD1 (5 bases). The CDR3 has 15 amino acids. Trimming removed 0 bases from V and 8 bases from J, with 14 bases in between. Germline loops: CDR1 SGHRS, CDR2 YFSETQ. The chain's CDR3 is CASSLAGQGIEKLFF. The CDR3 DNA sequence: TGCGCCAGCAGCTTGGCCGGGCAGGGCATCGAAAAACTGTTTTTT.

J is TRBJ2-2 and V is TRBV10-3, with TRBD2 matching 8 bases. The junction had 17 bases not matched to a gene; V was cut back by 8 bases and J by 6 bases. The CDR3 runs to 17 residues. CDR1 and CDR2 (germline): ENHRY, SYGVKD. The CDR3 loop reads CAIESLSGLGSAGELFF. Here the CDR3 DNA reads TGTGCCATCGAGAGTTTATCGGGACTAGGATCGGCCGGGGAGCTGTTTTTT.

This rearrangement joins TRBV30 to TRBJ1-5; possible D gene TRBD1, 6 bases. Per germline, CDR1 GTSNPN and CDR2 SVGIG (reference sequence). This CDR3 comprises 12 residues. Trimming left V 1 base short and J 9 bases short, with 10 bases between. The DNA of the CDR3 is TGTGCCTGGAGTGCGGGGGCAGGGCCCCAGCATTTT. Its translation: CAWSAGAGPQHF.

The chain has TRBV7-2 and TRBJ2-5, with 9 positions matching TRBD2. From germline, CDR1 is SGHTA and CDR2 FQGNSA. The V and J ends lost 6 bases and 4 bases, in that order; junction bases with no gene match: 6. This CDR3 contains 14 residues. The CDR3 sequence is CASRRASGIETQYF. The CDR3 DNA reads as TGTGCCAGCAGAAGGGCTAGCGGGATAGAGACCCAGTACTTC.

This chain connects TRBV5-1 to TRBJ1-6; D remains unclear. V dropped 0 bases and J dropped 5 bases, with 9 bases sitting between them. This CDR3 region has 15 residues. From germline, CDR1 is SGHRS and CDR2 YFSETQ. The CDR3 loop is CASSLGWTDNSPLHF. Written as DNA, the CDR3 is TGCGCCAGCAGCTTGGGTTGGACGGATAATTCACCCCTCCACTTT.

The chain is built from TRBV4-1 and TRBJ2-5, with a possible D match to TRBD1 (7 bases). The CDR3 covers 14 residues. Trimming took off 2 bases at V and 5 bases at J, with 12 bases between the two ends. Germline V gives CDR1 MGHRA, CDR2 YSYEKL. CDR3 residues: CASSQNPGGETQYF. The CDR3 bases are TGCGCCAGCAGCCAAAATCCAGGGGGGGAGACCCAGTACTTC.

CDR3 sequence: CASSPDGRNTGELFF. As DNA, the CDR3 is TGTGCCAGCAGTCCGGACGGGCGGAACACCGGGGAGCTGTTTTTT. The V call is TRBV6-5, the J call TRBJ2-2, with D unclear. The germline V gene has CDR1 MNHEY and CDR2 SVGAGI. Trimming stripped 5 bases from V and 1 base from J, with 11 bases between. The CDR3 runs 15 residues.

J is TRBJ1-2 and V is TRBV9; possibly TRBD1 for D (6 bases). Per germline, CDR1 SGDLS and CDR2 YYNGEE. The CDR3 has 11 residues. Trimming shortened V by 5 bases and J by 8 bases, and 10 bases separated the two germline ends. In nucleotides, the CDR3 is TGTGCCAGCAGTACCACAGGGGGCTACACCTTC. Translating gives CASSTTGGYTF. The full variable domain, rest sourced from reference TRBV9 and TRBJ1-2, is DSGVTQTPKHLITATGQRVTLRCSPRSGDLSVYWYQQSLDQGLQFLIQYYNGEERAKGNILERFSAQQFPDLHSELNLSSLELGDSALYFCASSTTGGYTFGSGTRLTVV.

The V call is TRBV27, the J call TRBJ2-5; D call uncertain. This CDR3 region has 15 residues. The germline V and J ends were trimmed by 0 bases and 7 bases, with 15 bases remaining between them. Germline loops: CDR1 MNHEY, CDR2 SMNVEV (reference sequence). The chain's CDR3 is CASSLSPRTARTQYF. The CDR3 DNA is TGTGCCAGCAGTTTATCCCCCAGGACGGCACGGACCCAGTACTTC.

This clone was found a few times. This chain joins TRBV10-3 and TRBJ2-3, with 11 nucleotides matching TRBD1. Trimming took 8 bases from V and 3 from J; bases not matched to a gene: 1. Germline lookup yields CDR1 ENHRY and CDR2 SYGVKD. This CDR3 spans 13 amino acids. CDR3 amino acids: CAIGQGATDTQYF. The CDR3 DNA is TGTGCCATCGGACAGGGGGCAACAGATACGCAGTATTTT.

This sequence joins TRBV28 and TRBJ1-5; D may be TRBD1 (5 bases). Germline V gene data show CDR1 as MDHEN and CDR2 as SYDVKM. CDR3 length equals 13 residues. The ends were cut back, 10 bases at V and 0 bases at J, with 10 bases in the middle. Here the CDR3 DNA reads TGTGCCACCGATAGGGGTAGCAATCAGCCCCAGCATTTT. This gives the protein CATDRGSNQPQHF.

This clone was detected a few times. The CDR3 loop reads CASPPGLDKSTDTQYF. Written as DNA, the CDR3 is TGCGCCAGCCCGCCCGGGCTAGATAAATCAACAGATACGCAGTATTTT. The chain links TRBV5-1 to TRBJ2-3, with no clear D. Looked up from germline, CDR1 is SGHRS and CDR2 is YFSETQ. Trimming left V 7 bases short and J 3 bases short, with 21 bases between. The CDR3 spans 16 residues.

V gene TRBV7-2 combines with J gene TRBJ2-3, with unresolved D. The CDR3 consists of 14 residues. Trimming left V 5 bases short and J 1 base short, with 10 bases between. Germline V CDR1 and CDR2: SGHTA, FQGNSA. Written as DNA, the CDR3 is TGTGCCAGCAGCCCCCGGGCTGGCACAGATACGCAGTATTTT. Translated: CASSPRAGTDTQYF.

On this clone: The sample carries other DNA sequences with the same CDR3. The rearrangement links TRBV6-1 to TRBJ1-5; weak D call: TRBD1 (6 bases). V gave up 2 bases and J gave up 4 bases, with 6 bases separating them. Germline CDR1 and CDR2: MNHNS and SASEGT. CDR3 size: 13 residues. The CDR3 region has the DNA TGTGCCAGCAGTGAAAGGGGGAATCAGCCCCAGCATTTT. It translates to CASSERGNQPQHF.

The chain recombines TRBV6-5 with TRBJ1-6, with 7 positions matching TRBD1. CDR1 MNHEY and CDR2 SVGAGI come from the germline V gene. The length of the CDR3 is 15 residues. V dropped 6 bases and J dropped 2; count of bases not matched to a gene: 4. The CDR3 coding sequence is TGTGCCAGCAGCCTCCAGGGGGCCTATAATTCACCCCTCCACTTT. It translates to CASSLQGAYNSPLHF.

This sequence joins TRBV5-1 and TRBJ2-2; D is ambiguous. The germline CDR1 and CDR2 sequences are SGHRS and YFSETQ. This CDR3 is built from 13 residues. V was trimmed by 4 bases and J by 4 bases, leaving 8 bases between them. For the CDR3, the DNA is TGCGCCAGCAGCGTTAGATTCACCGGGGAGCTGTTTTTT. It translates to CASSVRFTGELFF.

The gene calls are TRBV29-1 and TRBJ1-1, with D perhaps matching TRBD1 (5 bases). This CDR3 spans 11 amino acids. CDR1 is SQVTM and CDR2 is ANQGSEA in the germline V gene. V was clipped by 7 bases and J by 6 bases, with 12 bases between them. The CDR3 DNA follows: TGCAGCGCCGAACGGGGGGCTGAAGCTTTCTTT. Translation: CSAERGAEAFF.

The chain recombines TRBV7-2 with TRBJ2-1; 8 nucleotides align to TRBD2. The CDR3 consists of 14 residues. The V segment lost 7 bases and the J segment 9 bases; nucleotides outside the gene matches: 11. The germline V gene encodes CDR1 SGHTA and CDR2 FQGNSA. The CDR3 nucleotides are TGTGCCAGCAAGATGGAGCGGGAGTCGTCTGAGCAGTTCTTC. Translation: CASKMERESSEQFF.

The chain employs TRBV4-1 and TRBJ1-1, with a weak D call TRBD1 (5 bases). The germline gives CDR1 MGHRA, CDR2 YSYEKL. Trimming removed 1 base from V and 11 bases from J, with 14 bases in between. This CDR3 spans 13 amino acids. In nucleotides, the CDR3 is TGCGCCAGCAGCCAAGTGGCAGGGAGGGAGGCTTTCTTT. Amino acid sequence: CASSQVAGREAFF.